This T cell receptor beta chain was sequenced during a study of immune evolution from preneoplasia to lung adenocarcinoma listed by TCRdb under 2021. Background for the entire study: The study profiled immune contexture across lung adenocarcinoma precursors and invasive adenocarcinoma using immune gene expression, TCR sequencing and multiplex immunofluorescence. TCR sequencing data were obtained from about 46 patients. Sample size was determined by specimen availability and not by a prior power calculation. Resected precursor lesions (AAH, AIS, MIA) and invasive adenocarcinomas were each compared against paired morphologically normal lung tissue. It was reported in the study that 95 to 120 samples were used for TCR sequencing. A total of about 53 patients with pulmonary nodules who underwent surgical resection were included in the overall cohort. The immune data were combined with whole exome sequencing and methylation data from the same cohort of nodules. Class I HLA alleles were inferred from exome data with POLYSOLVER, and allele-specific HLA loss was detected with LOHHLA. The paper as a whole reports these results and caveats: The findings were based on association rather than direct causation, and larger cohorts with long-term follow-up and longitudinal biopsies were deemed needed. Because every patient came from Japan and China, how well the results apply to Western populations was uncertain. Normal lung had the highest top T cell clone frequencies, which appeared to decline progressively from AAH through AIS, MIA and invasive adenocarcinoma. Clonality was highest in normal lung, while later-stage lesions appeared to show lower clonality but higher T cell density and diversity.

Turning to this clone: Its antigen remains undetermined. Per-nucleotide qualities are absent, and no much larger clonotype sits a single base away.

The patients had resection in Japan or China between about 2013 and 2017. Two lung cancer pathologists independently reviewed H&E slides to confirm the histologic diagnosis of every case. FFPE tissue was used for DNA isolation with the AllPrep DNA/RNA FFPE Kit. Using the immunoSEQ hsTCRbeta Kit, TCR beta CDR3 regions were sequenced from DNA. Regarding the original processing steps: TCR sequencing data were analysed with the ImmunoSEQ Analyzer. T cell clonality was defined as 1 minus Pielou's evenness, as computed on productive rearrangements. To measure T cell diversity, the inverse Simpson index was applied to productive templates. T cell density was defined as TCR beta template counts normalized to usable DNA, with usable DNA estimated by amplifying and sequencing housekeeping genes. TCR metrics were compared across histologic stages using two-sided Kruskal-Wallis tests. TCRdb took over this immuneACCESS table, retaining in-frame rearrangements with V and J assigned. Such tables are incomplete; in checked studies, under half of the missing clones stem from an unresolved V gene, and the remainder is unexplained. That table furnishes V, J and clone size, whereas the DNA furnished D and trimming. The sample records about 4,000 clones, more than 60% of which are singletons. 9.5% to 15% of the sample lies in the top ten.

Sequencing used FFPE adjacent normal lung tissue. This receptor was taken from a person between 65 and 80 years old with lung adenocarcinoma.

The nucleotide sequence reads TGTGCCAGCAGCCGAGAAGCGGACACCTACAATGAGCAGTTCTTC. This is translated as CASSREADTYNEQFF. The sequence links TRBV4-2 to TRBJ2-1; the D gene may be TRBD1 or TRBD2, since each aligns over 5 bases. The V end loses 4 bases and the J end loses 2 bases, and a stretch of 12 bases separates them. The germline V gene gives CDR1 as LGHNA and CDR2 as YNFKEQ. There are 15 amino acids in the CDR3, from cysteine to phenylalanine inclusive. Just CDR3 DNA is preserved here, 45 bases in frame from base 1.